What follows are 5 T cell receptor beta chains derived from one specimen sequenced in a study of Graves' ophthalmopathy and Graves' hyperthyroidism. Scientists amplified the TCR beta CDR3 regions from RNA transcripts. In the first round, RT-PCR was carried out with HTBI primers, and a multiplex PCR formed the second round. TCRdb reprocessed the multiplex PCR reads with MiXCR, giving one entry per CDR3 protein. This table holds more than 150,000 distinct CDR3 sequences, approximately 40% found once. Sequenced material: peripheral blood. The receptors derive from a woman aged 40 to 50 with Graves' ophthalmopathy.

This clonotype was counted many times. The chain recombines TRBV28 with TRBJ2-7; TRBD1 agrees at 9 bases. Germline loops: CDR1 MDHEN, CDR2 SYDVKM. V shed 5 bases, J shed 2 bases, and the junction held 7 bases outside the gene matches. CDR3 size: 15 residues. DNA for the CDR3: TGTGCCAGCAGTCCTCCGGGACAGGGAACCTACGAGCAGTACTTC. Amino acids: CASSPPGQGTYEQYF.

This clonotype was counted at least ten times. The chain employs TRBV30 and TRBJ1-2; tentatively, D is TRBD1 (5 bases). CDR3 length equals 15 residues. Trimming cost V 1 base and J 9 bases, with 21 bases left between them. Germline V gene data show CDR1 as GTSNPN and CDR2 as SVGIG (reference sequence). The CDR3 DNA sequence: TGTGCCTGGAGTGGCCGGACAACTGGGGGGTATCGCTACACCTTC. Encoded protein: CAWSGRTTGGYRYTF.

This rearrangement joins TRBV7-3 to TRBJ2-5, with 7 nucleotides matching TRBD1. The CDR3 has 14 amino acids. V shed 5 bases and J 5 bases; nucleotides not matched to a gene: 8. Germline loops: CDR1 SGHTA, CDR2 FQGTGA. The CDR3, as DNA: TGTGCCAGCAGCCCACAGGGGAATTGGGAGACCCAGTACTTC. It encodes CASSPQGNWETQYF.

Only a few counts were recorded for this clonotype. This chain connects TRBV28 to TRBJ2-5; TRBD2 matches at 11 bases. Germline CDR1 and CDR2: MDHEN and SYDVKM. The ends lost 2 bases at V and 1 base at J; junction bases unmatched: 0. This CDR3 is 15 amino acids long. The DNA of the CDR3 is TGTGCCAGCAGTTTACTAGCGGGAGGCCAAGAGACCCAGTACTTC. Translation: CASSLLAGGQETQYF.

This clonotype was counted many times. A much larger clone lies one base from this, so it may be a read error. This chain joins TRBV2 and TRBJ1-2, with D unclear. Germline V gene data show CDR1 as SNHLY and CDR2 as FYNNEI. The CDR3 sequence is 15 residues long. Trimming pared 5 bases from V and 4 bases from J, leaving 17 bases between. In nucleotides, the CDR3 is TGTGCCAGCAGTCAGAGTGGACTCCTTGGCTATGGCTACACCTTC. Translation gives CASSQSGLLGYGYTF.